What follows describes a single T cell receptor beta chain. Generated by immunoSEQ multiplex PCR, the TCRdb table keeps only in-frame clones and is missing some. This sample yields approximately 100,000 clones, of which 85% to 90% are seen a single time; around 2.1% belongs to the top ten. The data were taken from a study of control samples from healthy donors and cancer patients. The specimen was blood. This TCR was recovered from a woman aged 40 to 55 in good health.

In nucleotides, the CDR3 is TGCGCCAGCAGCCAAGGCCTCCTCTCTTTCTCCGGGGACCCTGAAGCTTTCTTT. Its protein product is CASSQGLLSFSGDPEAFF. This chain links TRBV4-1 with TRBJ1-1; D might be TRBD1 (5 bases). Germline CDR1 MGHRA, CDR2 YSYEKL. The CDR3 extends over 18 amino acids. The V end lost 1 base, the J end lost 6 bases, and 24 bases lay between the germline ends.